The rows below give T cell receptor beta chains drawn from one sample of a study of T cells expressing NK-cell markers. One entry per CDR3 protein, without DNA, is what TCRdb gives after re-calling the 5' RACE reads. Its table lists some 600,000 distinct CDR3 sequences. Sequencing was done on a sample of blood T cells: a sorted CD56 or NKG2C T cell subset, CD4+ or CD8+ T cells, or bulk PBMC T cells (not recorded which). These receptors all come from a man aged 18-30 years in good health. Each CDR3 is given with its conserved first and last residue.

cdr3_length | j_call | v_call | cdr3_aa
15 | TRBJ2-7 | TRBV3-1 | CASSPLGTPSYEQYF
14 | TRBJ2-7 | TRBV10-3 | CAISVRGTSYEQYF
14 | TRBJ1-4 | TRBV20-1 | CSARDVTAGEKLFF
14 | TRBJ2-5 | TRBV5-5 | CASLRTAASETQYF
15 | TRBJ2-7 | TRBV3-1 | CASSDNGAAPYEQYF
16 | TRBJ2-1 | TRBV4-2 | CASSSSSGRAGNEQFF
17 | TRBJ2-2 | TRBV12-5 | CASGQTRGRPNTGELFF
14 | TRBJ2-7 | TRBV27 | CASSFLGGYYEQYF
15 | TRBJ1-5 | TRBV10-2 | CASSEGLLSNQPQHF
15 | TRBJ1-5 | TRBV18 | CASSPTENSNQPQHF
15 | TRBJ1-5 | TRBV4-2 | CASSPLQDSNQPQHF
14 | TRBJ2-1 | TRBV30 | CAGEPGQGTDEQFF
16 | TRBJ2-3 | TRBV12-3/TRBV12-4 | CASSIRDRESTDTQYF
13 | TRBJ2-1 | TRBV7-8 | CASSFSLINEQFF
16 | TRBJ1-2 | TRBV5-5 | CASSPYMDSPLGGYTF
17 | TRBJ2-1 | TRBV5-6 | CASSYLLAGGQGREQFF
14 | TRBJ1-4 | TRBV5-1 | CASSLAGVNEKLFF
12 | TRBJ1-1 | TRBV29-1 | CSVRDGGTEAFF
16 | TRBJ2-1 | TRBV9 | CASSALQGSSYNEQFF
15 | TRBJ2-3 | TRBV6-4 | CASALTSGLTDTQYF
15 | TRBJ2-3 | TRBV7-6 | CASSFSTSGTDTQYF
16 | TRBJ2-7 | TRBV5-1 | CASSLARQGSSYEQYF